The present T cell receptor beta chain was sequenced within a study of cytomegalovirus exposure and HLA in healthy donors. CDR1 SGDLS and CDR2 YYNGEE come from the germline V gene. V was clipped by 3 bases and J by 7 bases, with 19 bases between them. CDR3 size: 15 residues. The PCR made use of 60 Vbeta and 13 Jbeta primers. Clones were sequenced by immunoSEQ multiplex PCR, and TCRdb holds only the in-frame ones, with some missing. The sample lists 150,000 to 200,000 clones, 84% occurring once. The sequence was collected from a girl aged 10 to 17 in good health and CMV-seropositive. The chain combines TRBV9 with TRBJ1-2, with a possible D match to TRBD1 (6 bases). The specimen was PBMCs. The CDR3 region is CASSGYREGLGGYTF. DNA for the CDR3: TGTGCCAGCAGCGGATACAGGGAAGGCTTGGGTGGCTACACCTTC. The full variable domain, completed using reference TRBV9 and TRBJ1-2, is DSGVTQTPKHLITATGQRVTLRCSPRSGDLSVYWYQQSLDQGLQFLIQYYNGEERAKGNILERFSAQQFPDLHSELNLSSLELGDSALYFCASSGYREGLGGYTFGSGTRLTVV.